The 14 T cell receptor beta chains given below trace back to one sample, sequenced in a study of blood T cells in healthy people across ages. The authors ran a second PCR of 7 to 11 cycles using a sample-barcoded 5' primer and a J-beta primer mix. Using its own MiXCR run on the 5' RACE reads, TCRdb lists one record per CDR3 protein. The table has more than 900,000 distinct CDR3 sequences, under 35% seen once; the top ten hold around 9.6%. In addition, the sample was reused for a study of T cells of mothers and their children.

The sequenced sample consisted of blood. These receptors were obtained from a woman in her thirties or forties in good health.

This clonotype was seen more than once but under ten times. The rearrangement links TRBV5-1 to TRBJ2-7; D unresolved. Germline V gene sequence: CDR1 SGHRS, CDR2 YFSETQ. The CDR3 is 11 amino acids. V was cut by 5 bases and J by 4 bases, with 7 bases left in between. The DNA for the CDR3 is TGCGCCAGCAGGGACCAATACGAGCAGTACTTC. Translated: CASRDQYEQYF.

This clonotype came up many times. The chain joins TRBV29-1 to TRBJ2-3, with 10 bases aligning to TRBD2. J was trimmed by 6 bases and V by 4 bases; bases with no gene match: 7. This CDR3 contains 14 residues. Germline CDR1 reads SQVTM; CDR2 reads ANQGSEA. The CDR3 loop reads CSVALAGVSDTQYF. The CDR3, as DNA: TGCAGCGTTGCCCTAGCGGGGGTATCGGATACGCAGTATTTT.

The chain couples TRBV12-3 or TRBV12-4 to TRBJ2-7; possible D gene TRBD1, 6 bases. The CDR3 length is 15 residues. V was pared by 3 bases and J by 0 bases, with 12 bases between. The CDR3 DNA reads TGTGCCAGCAGTTTTTCCGGACAGCTCTCCTACGAGCAGTACTTC. Residues: CASSFSGQLSYEQYF.

The V call is TRBV24-1, the J call TRBJ2-1; D remains unclear. Germline CDR1 KGHDR, CDR2 SFDVKD. CDR3 size: 15 residues. The V end was cut by 0 bases, the J end by 7 bases, with 12 bases between. The CDR3 sequence is CATSDLGSGRNEQFF. The CDR3 DNA follows: TGTGCCACCAGTGATTTGGGATCTGGTAGGAATGAGCAGTTCTTC.

In its sample, this clonotype was seen a few times. The chain links TRBV12-3 or TRBV12-4 to TRBJ2-7; 7 nucleotides align to TRBD2. CDR3 length: 14 residues. The junction had 7 bases not matched to a gene; V was cut back by 3 bases and J by 5 bases. CDR3 sequence (DNA): TGTGCCAGCAGTTTGCTAGGGACTACCAACGAGCAGTACTTC. Encoded protein: CASSLLGTTNEQYF.

The chain is built from TRBV20-1 and TRBJ2-1, with TRBD2 as a possible D gene (5 bases). CDR3 length: 11 residues. The germline V gene has CDR1 DFQATT and CDR2 SNEGSKA (reference sequence). The CDR3 DNA reads as TGCAGGGCCCGAGGGATCCGTGAGCAGTTCTTC. Its protein is CRARGIREQFF.

This clonotype was recorded at least ten times. The V call is TRBV27, the J call TRBJ2-4, with a possible D match to TRBD1 (5 bases). The germline CDR1 and CDR2 sequences are MNHEY and SMNVEV (reference sequence). Trimming pared 4 bases from V and 7 bases from J, leaving 14 bases between. This CDR3 is 14 amino acids long. CDR3 bases: TGTGCCAGCAGTTCCCAAGGGAAGGGGAACATTCAGTACTTC. This translates into CASSSQGKGNIQYF.

The chain joins TRBV5-1 to TRBJ2-5; D possibly uses TRBD1 or TRBD2 (5 bases each). Germline V gene data show CDR1 as SGHRS and CDR2 as YFSETQ. Trimming cost V 2 bases and J 3 bases, with 8 bases left between them. The length of the CDR3 is 13 residues. CDR3 region: CASSFQGEETQYF. CDR3 bases: TGCGCCAGCAGCTTTCAGGGAGAAGAGACCCAGTACTTC.

The rearrangement uses TRBV12-3 or TRBV12-4 and TRBJ1-2, with TRBD1 matching 9 bases. V lost 6 bases and J lost 5; bases outside the gene matches: 7. The CDR3 runs to 14 residues. CDR3 sequence reads: CASREQGAGYGYTF. The CDR3 nucleotides read TGTGCCAGCAGGGAACAGGGGGCAGGGTATGGCTACACCTTC.

Comment on this clonotype: This clone may be a read error of a much larger clone one base away. CDR3 nucleotides: TGTGCCATCGCGGGACGGACCTTTATGTATGGCTACACCTTC. This gives the protein CAIAGRTFMYGYTF. This chain connects TRBV28 to TRBJ1-2; a possible D gene is TRBD1 (5 bases). Germline V gene data show CDR1 as MDHEN and CDR2 as SYDVKM. V was shortened by 10 bases and J by 5 bases, with 20 bases between the two germline ends. This CDR3 spans 14 amino acids.

The chain employs TRBV12-3 or TRBV12-4 and TRBJ2-1, with D perhaps given as TRBD1 or TRBD2 (5 bases each). With 6 bases removed from V and 4 bases from J, the gap between germline ends came to 19 bases. CDR3 length: 16 amino acids. This chain's CDR3 is CASSPSGSGQYNEQFF. CDR3 DNA: TGTGCCAGCAGCCCCTCAGGGAGCGGCCAATACAATGAGCAGTTCTTC.

This clonotype was counted a few times. A much bigger clone sits one base away, suggesting this may be a read error. This rearrangement joins TRBV12-3 or TRBV12-4 to TRBJ1-2; 7 bases are shared with TRBD1. V lost 6 bases to trimming and J lost 4 bases; unmatched junction nucleotides: 5. This CDR3 has 13 residues. The CDR3 spells CASRGDSSYGYTF. As DNA, the CDR3 is TGTGCCAGCAGGGGGGACAGCAGCTATGGCTACACCTTC.

Only a few counts were recorded for this clonotype. The gene calls are TRBV18 and TRBJ1-5, with D uncertain. The CDR3 is 13 residues long. Trimming stripped 5 bases from V and 7 bases from J, with 12 bases between. The germline gives CDR1 KGHSH, CDR2 LQKENI. Here the CDR3 reads CASSTGKPQPQHF. The CDR3 coding sequence is TGTGCCAGCTCAACCGGGAAACCCCAGCCCCAGCATTTT.

At least ten counts were recorded for this clonotype. CDR3 nucleotides: TGTGCCAGCAGCTTAGTAGCGTATTCCGGGTTCAGCTCCTACGAGCAGTACTTC. This translates into CASSLVAYSGFSSYEQYF. The V gene is TRBV7-2, the J gene TRBJ2-7, with D perhaps matching TRBD2 (5 bases). V shed 1 base and J shed 0 bases, with 19 bases lying between them. The CDR3 is 18 residues long. CDR1 is SGHTA and CDR2 is FQGNSA in the germline V gene.